This paragraph covers one T cell receptor beta chain sequence. Its antigen is undetermined. TCRdb used MiXCR to reprocess the 5' RACE reads, holding one entry per CDR3 protein. The data show about 920,000 distinct CDR3 sequences, around an eighth seen once. The data are from a study of identical twins. Study-wide findings and caveats: It was possible that invariant MAIT and iNKT cells partly confounded the zero-insertion analyses. For cord blood, abundant beta clonotypes had fewer insertions, unlike memory repertoires, which showed none. Models underestimated TCR alpha sharing (out-of-frame) in monozygotic twins.

This CDR3 contains 13 residues. Trimming left V 6 bases short and J 3 bases short, with 12 bases between. The sample was also reused in another study, on yellow fever vaccine responses in identical twins.

This TCR came from a young woman in good health. The V call is TRBV12-3 or TRBV12-4, the J call TRBJ2-7, with no clear D. Sequencing was done on a sample of PBMCs. Written as DNA, the CDR3 is TGTGCCAGCAGCCCCGACCCCGGCTACGAGCAGTACTTC. Its translation: CASSPDPGYEQYF.